A single sample is the source of the 28 T cell receptor beta chains below, sequenced in a study of cytomegalovirus exposure and HLA in healthy donors. The PCR ran on 60 Vbeta and 13 Jbeta primers. The table came from immunoSEQ multiplex PCR; TCRdb's copy has only in-frame clones and leaves some out. Its clone listing holds approximately 100,000 clones. Sequenced material: PBMCs. The receptor set was obtained from a man aged 35 to 55 in good health and CMV-seronegative.

V usage is TRBV18 and J usage is TRBJ1-1; TRBD1 agrees at 7 bases. The J segment lost 5 bases and the V segment lost 0 bases, leaving 12 bases of the junction unmatched. Germline V gene sequence: CDR1 KGHSH, CDR2 LQKENI. This CDR3 has 17 residues. For the CDR3, the DNA is TGTGCCAGCTCACCACCGTCAGGTGACAGGGAATATACTGAAGCTTTCTTT. It encodes CASSPPSGDREYTEAFF.

The chain joins TRBV6-4 to TRBJ2-7, with 8 bases lining up with TRBD1. This CDR3 is built from 13 residues. Germline trimming cut 3 bases from V and 6 bases from J; bases unmatched to any gene: 4. The V gene's germline CDR1 is MRHNA and CDR2 SNTAGT. The CDR3 sequence is CASSERTGTEQYF. The CDR3 nucleotides read TGTGCCAGCAGTGAAAGGACAGGGACCGAGCAGTACTTC.

The V and J genes are TRBV10-3 and TRBJ1-5, with D perhaps matching TRBD1 (5 bases). Deletions cut 4 bases from V and 7 bases from J, with 14 bases between. Per the germline V gene, CDR1 is ENHRY and CDR2 is SYGVKD. The CDR3 is 14 amino acids. The CDR3 is CAISGPQGGQPQHF. CDR3 nucleotide sequence: TGTGCCATCAGTGGACCTCAGGGCGGCCAGCCCCAGCATTTT.

The CDR3 nucleotides read TGTGCCTGGAGTGGCGGAGCACCCAATTCACCCCTCCACTTT. The encoded protein is CAWSGGAPNSPLHF. The genes are TRBV30 and TRBJ1-6; D gene unclear. The V gene lost 1 base and the J gene lost 7 bases, with 11 bases spanning the gap. Per the germline V gene, CDR1 is GTSNPN and CDR2 is SVGIG (reference sequence). CDR3 length equals 14 residues.

The V gene is TRBV6-6, the J gene TRBJ2-1; 9 bases align to TRBD2. Germline values: CDR1 MNHNY, CDR2 SVGAGI (reference sequence). After removal of 2 bases from V and 1 base from J, the junction contained 0 bases not matched to a gene. The CDR3 contains 15 residues. This CDR3 is CASSYAGGSYNEQFF. The DNA of the CDR3 is TGTGCCAGCAGTTACGCGGGAGGGTCCTACAATGAGCAGTTCTTC.

The V gene is TRBV7-9, the J gene TRBJ2-7; D call uncertain. Germline V lookup: CDR1 SEHNR, CDR2 FQNEAQ (reference sequence). The CDR3 extends over 15 amino acids. V lost 0 bases and J lost 3, with 12 bases in between. CDR3 in DNA: TGTGCCAGCAGCTTAGCAGGCGGCATTTTCTACGAGCAGTACTTC. Protein sequence: CASSLAGGIFYEQYF. Supplemented by reference TRBV7-9 and TRBJ2-7, the full variable domain reads DTGVSQNPRHKITKRGQNVTFRCDPISEHNRLYWYRQTLGQGPEFLTYFQNEAQLEKSRLLSDRFSAERPKGSFSTLEIQRTEQGDSAMYLCASSLAGGIFYEQYFGPGTRLTVT.

The J gene is TRBJ2-7, the V gene TRBV2; 11 bases match TRBD1. The CDR3 extends over 16 amino acids. Losses at the gene ends were 5 bases for V and 7 bases for J; bases not matched to a gene: 13. The germline V gene encodes CDR1 SNHLY and CDR2 FYNNEI. CDR3 in DNA: TGTGCCAGCAGTTCCCGCGGAGGGACAGGGGGTTGGGAGCAGTACTTC. It encodes CASSSRGGTGGWEQYF.

The V call is TRBV5-4, the J call TRBJ2-7; possible D gene TRBD2, 6 bases. This CDR3 region has 15 residues. Per the germline V gene, CDR1 is SGHNT and CDR2 is YYREEE (reference sequence). Trimming removed 0 bases at V and 0 bases at J, with 10 bases between. The CDR3 DNA sequence: TGTGCCAGCAGCTTGGACGGGGGAAACTCCTACGAGCAGTACTTC. Residues: CASSLDGGNSYEQYF.

The chain uses TRBV27 and TRBJ2-7; D possibly corresponds to TRBD2 (6 bases). The V gene lost 2 bases and the J gene lost 0 bases, with 11 bases spanning the gap. The CDR3 spans 15 residues. CDR1 and CDR2 from the germline V gene are MNHEY and SMNVEV (reference sequence). The CDR3 DNA sequence: TGTGCCAGCAGTTTACAAGGAGGGCTCTCCTACGAGCAGTACTTC. This sequence encodes CASSLQGGLSYEQYF.

The CDR3 DNA reads as TGTGCCAGCTCACCAGCCCTCAGGGGGCGCGACTACAATGAGCAGTTCTTC. Translation gives CASSPALRGRDYNEQFF. The chain uses TRBV18 and TRBJ2-1; 8 nucleotides align to TRBD1. This CDR3 contains 17 residues. Germline V gene lookup returns CDR1 KGHSH and CDR2 LQKENI. V lost 2 bases to trimming and J lost 3 bases; unmatched junction nucleotides: 9.

V is TRBV2 and J is TRBJ1-4, with D possibly TRBD1 on 6 matching bases. The CDR3 contains 15 residues. V dropped 6 bases and J dropped 8 bases, with 19 bases sitting between them. From germline, CDR1 is SNHLY and CDR2 FYNNEI. The DNA of the CDR3 is TGTGCCAGCAGCAAACAGGGAGCCCTCGGGGAAAAACTGTTTTTT. The encoded protein is CASSKQGALGEKLFF.

The chain carries TRBV19 and TRBJ2-2; maybe TRBD1 (6 bases). CDR3 length: 15 amino acids. Between the trimmed V and J ends, which lost 5 bases and 2 bases, there was a span of 12 bases. Looked up from germline, CDR1 is LNHDA and CDR2 is SQIVND (reference sequence). CDR3 nucleotide sequence: TGTGCCAGTAGTCTTAGGACAGCCAACACCGGGGAGCTGTTTTTT. Its protein is CASSLRTANTGELFF.

The rearrangement joins TRBV27 to TRBJ2-7; TRBD2 is a possible D gene (6 bases). Trimming shortened V by 6 bases and J by 7 bases, and 13 bases separated the two germline ends. Germline V CDR1 and CDR2: MNHEY, SMNVEV (reference sequence). This CDR3 is 12 amino acids long. CDR3 amino acids: CASSPGRTEQYF. The CDR3 region has the DNA TGTGCCAGCAGCCCAGGGAGGACAGAGCAGTACTTC.

The chain links TRBV4-1 to TRBJ2-1; 7 nucleotides agree with TRBD1. CDR3 size: 19 residues. Germline V gene sequence: CDR1 MGHRA, CDR2 YSYEKL. The V segment lost 6 bases and the J segment 2 bases; nucleotides outside the gene matches: 19. CDR3 in amino acids: CASSQPGQPNPSAYNEQFF. CDR3 nucleotides: TGCGCCAGCAGTCAGCCGGGACAGCCTAACCCCTCCGCCTACAATGAGCAGTTCTTC.

As to this clone: Germline and junction disagree at one end, which may indicate a read error. The genes are TRBV5-1 and TRBJ2-1; either TRBD1 or TRBD2 may supply D (6 bases each). Germline CDR1 is SGHRS and CDR2 is YFSETQ. CDR3 length equals 13 residues. The CDR3: CASGLEGESEQFF. CDR3 nucleotide sequence: TGCGCCAGCGGCTTGGAGGGGGAGAGCGAGCAGTTCTTC.

The chain has TRBV10-2 and TRBJ2-1, with TRBD2 identical over 11 bases. This CDR3 contains 16 residues. The V gene's germline CDR1 is WSHSY and CDR2 SAAADI. With V trimmed by 6 bases and J by 5 bases, 9 bases remained unmatched. DNA for the CDR3: TGCGCCAGCAGCCCTCTTCTAGCGGGAGGTCACAATGAGCAGTTCTTC. Translating it yields CASSPLLAGGHNEQFF.

J is TRBJ2-2 and V is TRBV5-6; 10 bases match TRBD2. The length of the CDR3 is 16 residues. J lost 7 bases, V lost 0 bases, and 6 bases had no gene match. In germline, CDR1 is SGHDT, CDR2 YYEEEE. The CDR3 nucleotides are TGTGCCAGCAGCTTGGGAAGCGGGAGGGCCCACGGGGAGCTGTTTTTT. It encodes CASSLGSGRAHGELFF.

The chain links TRBV27 to TRBJ2-7; 8 nucleotides agree with TRBD1. CDR1 MNHEY and CDR2 SMNVEV come from the germline V gene (reference sequence). The CDR3 runs 15 residues. J lost 4 bases, V lost 5 bases, and 10 bases had no gene match. CDR3 protein: CASSPMTGAGYEQYF. CDR3 in DNA: TGTGCCAGCAGTCCGATGACAGGGGCTGGGTACGAGCAGTACTTC.

This chain joins TRBV7-2 and TRBJ2-1; 7 nucleotides agree with TRBD2. This CDR3 contains 13 residues. CDR1 and CDR2 (germline): SGHTA, FQGNSA. The junction had 2 bases not matched to a gene; V was cut back by 1 base and J by 8 bases. CDR3 amino acids: CASSLGTRYEQFF. CDR3 sequence (DNA): TGTGCCAGCAGCTTAGGGACTAGGTATGAGCAGTTCTTC. Drawing the rest from reference TRBV7-2 and TRBJ2-1, the complete variable domain is GAGVSQSPSNKVTEKGKDVELRCDPISGHTALYWYRQSLGQGLEFLIYFQGNSAPDKSGLPSDRFSAERTGGSVSTLTIQRTQQEDSAVYLCASSLGTRYEQFFGPGTRLTVL.

The rearrangement uses TRBV7-9 and TRBJ2-3, with 14 bases identical to TRBD2. This CDR3 contains 14 residues. The germline gives CDR1 SEHNR, CDR2 FQNEAQ (reference sequence). The J segment lost 1 base and the V segment lost 11 bases, leaving 2 bases of the junction unmatched. CDR3 sequence: CAGGLAGGTDTQYF. The CDR3 nucleotides read TGTGCCGGGGGACTAGCGGGGGGCACAGATACGCAGTATTTT.

V and J are TRBV6-1 and TRBJ2-1; D is perhaps TRBD2 (6 bases). Trimming stripped 4 bases from V and 3 bases from J, with 10 bases between. CDR1 MNHNS and CDR2 SASEGT come from the germline V gene. The CDR3 totals 14 residues. The CDR3 DNA reads TGTGCCAGCAGTGTCGAGGGAGGCTACAATGAGCAGTTCTTC. Its protein is CASSVEGGYNEQFF.

V gene TRBV7-2 combines with J gene TRBJ1-2; D might be TRBD1 (6 bases). The CDR3 has 14 residues. Trimming cost V 5 bases and J 6 bases, with 16 bases left between them. CDR1 and CDR2 from the germline V gene are SGHTA and FQGNSA. Written as DNA, the CDR3 is TGTGCCAGCAGCCAAATCGAGGACAGAAATGGCTACACCTTC. It translates to CASSQIEDRNGYTF.

This CDR3 is CASSSNTGGTGELFF. In DNA, the CDR3 is TGCGCCAGCAGCTCCAACACAGGGGGCACCGGGGAGCTGTTTTTT. V gene TRBV5-1 combines with J gene TRBJ2-2, with 8 bases that match TRBD1. The germline V gene has CDR1 SGHRS and CDR2 YFSETQ. This CDR3 spans 15 amino acids. Trimming took 3 bases from V and 4 from J; bases not matched to a gene: 5.

The gene calls are TRBV5-4 and TRBJ2-5; possible D gene TRBD2, 5 bases. The CDR3 sequence is 14 residues long. Germline assignment: CDR1 SGHNT and CDR2 YYREEE (reference sequence). V was clipped by 2 bases and J by 3 bases, with 11 bases between them. The CDR3: CASSLTDGEETQYF. CDR3 bases: TGTGCCAGCAGCTTAACCGACGGGGAAGAGACCCAGTACTTC. Drawing the rest from reference TRBV5-4 and TRBJ2-5, the complete variable domain is ETGVTQSPTHLIKTRGQQVTLRCSSQSGHNTVSWYQQALGQGPQFIFQYYREEENGRGNFPPRFSGLQFPNYSSELNVNALELDDSALYLCASSLTDGEETQYFGPGTRLLVL.

The chain combines TRBV11-2 with TRBJ2-2, with D possibly matching TRBD2 (6 bases). Germline CDR1 reads SGHAT; CDR2 reads FQNNGV. Trimming cost V 3 bases and J 6 bases, with 17 bases left between them. This CDR3 is built from 16 residues. The CDR3 DNA is TGTGCCAGCAGCTTCAAGGGTGGGCTAGCGCCCGGGGAGCTGTTTTTT. Its translation: CASSFKGGLAPGELFF. Variable domain in full (rest from reference TRBV11-2 and TRBJ2-2): EAGVAQSPRYKIIEKRQSVAFWCNPISGHATLYWYQQILGQGPKLLIQFQNNGVVDDSQLPKDRFSAERLKGVDSTLKIQPAKLEDSAVYLCASSFKGGLAPGELFFGEGSRLTVL.

The chain employs TRBV11-2 and TRBJ2-7; TRBD2 matches at 8 bases. CDR3 length: 15 residues. Germline CDR1 and CDR2: SGHAT and FQNNGV. V was clipped by 5 bases and J by 3 bases; unmatched bases: 9. The CDR3 loop reads CASSALAGLDYEQYF. The CDR3 DNA reads as TGTGCCAGCAGCGCATTAGCGGGGTTAGACTACGAGCAGTACTTC. The complete variable domain, with remaining parts taken from reference TRBV11-2 and TRBJ2-7, reads EAGVAQSPRYKIIEKRQSVAFWCNPISGHATLYWYQQILGQGPKLLIQFQNNGVVDDSQLPKDRFSAERLKGVDSTLKIQPAKLEDSAVYLCASSALAGLDYEQYFGPGTRLTVT.

This chain joins TRBV5-1 and TRBJ2-5; 9 bases are shared with TRBD1. The ends lost 4 bases at V and 1 base at J; junction bases unmatched: 5. The CDR3 extends over 15 amino acids. Germline V gene data show CDR1 as SGHRS and CDR2 as YFSETQ. DNA of the CDR3: TGCGCCAGCAGCCTGGGGGACAGGGCCCAAGAGACCCAGTACTTC. Protein sequence: CASSLGDRAQETQYF.

The chain is built from TRBV7-8 and TRBJ1-5, with 9 bases fitting TRBD1. J lost 3 bases, V lost 5 bases, and 8 bases had no gene match. The CDR3 covers 16 residues. Germline CDR1 is SGHVS and CDR2 is FQNEAQ. The CDR3 nucleotides read TGTGCCAGCAGCCCCGTGGGGACAGGGTTCAATCAGCCCCAGCATTTT. This codes for CASSPVGTGFNQPQHF.